The 13 T cell receptor beta chains reported below all come from one sample, sequenced in a study of blood T cell repertoires in COVID-19. Data came from immunoSEQ multiplex PCR; TCRdb stores just in-frame clones and leaves some out. The sample has some 170,000 clones; just under 90% are singletons. Sequenced material: peripheral blood. These receptors were obtained from a woman between 65 and 79 years old with COVID-19, enrolled during active disease.

The genes are TRBV7-3 and TRBJ1-1; weak D call: TRBD1 (6 bases). Trimming shortened V by 2 bases and J by 4 bases, and 14 bases separated the two germline ends. The CDR3 is 15 residues long. Germline CDR1 and CDR2: SGHTA and FQGTGA. CDR3 nucleotides: TGTGCCAGCAGCTTATCAGGGGTCACTGGCACTGAAGCTTTCTTT. Protein sequence: CASSLSGVTGTEAFF. Filled out from reference TRBV7-3 and TRBJ1-1, the complete variable domain reads GAGVSQTPSNKVTEKGKYVELRCDPISGHTALYWYRQSLGQGPEFLIYFQGTGAADDSGLPNDRFFAVRPEGSVSTLKIQRTERGDSAVYLCASSLSGVTGTEAFFGQGTRLTVV.

V usage is TRBV2 and J usage is TRBJ1-5; D uncertain. In germline, CDR1 is SNHLY, CDR2 FYNNEI. V was shortened by 1 base and J by 1 base, with 5 bases between the two germline ends. This CDR3 spans 14 amino acids. The CDR3 nucleotides read TGTGCCAGCAGTGAAGGGCCGAGCAATCAGCCCCAGCATTTT. It encodes CASSEGPSNQPQHF.

V gene TRBV28 combines with J gene TRBJ1-5; D not certain. Germline CDR1 reads MDHEN; CDR2 reads SYDVKM. The CDR3 length is 16 residues. Trimming pared 3 bases from V and 2 bases from J, leaving 14 bases between. The CDR3 sequence is CASSFGLSGRNQPQHF. In DNA form, the CDR3 reads TGTGCCAGCAGTTTTGGGCTTTCTGGTCGCAATCAGCCCCAGCATTTT.

The CDR3 sequence: CASSRDSSGSYEQYF. The DNA for the CDR3 is TGTGCCAGCTCTCGGGACTCTTCGGGCTCCTACGAGCAGTACTTC. The chain couples TRBV18 to TRBJ2-7; possible D gene TRBD2, 6 bases. The ends were cut back, 6 bases at V and 0 bases at J, with 15 bases in the middle. CDR1 is KGHSH, CDR2 LQKENI, per germline. The CDR3 is 15 residues long. Using reference TRBV18 and TRBJ2-7 for the parts outside the CDR3, the full variable domain is NAGVMQNPRHLVRRRGQEARLRCSPMKGHSHVYWYRQLPEEGLKFMVYLQKENIIDESGMPKERFSAEFPKEGPSILRIQQVVRGDSAAYFCASSRDSSGSYEQYFGPGTRLTVT.

The CDR3 sequence is CASSPSQGSSAPLHF. Here the CDR3 DNA reads TGTGCCAGCAGCCCTTCACAGGGGTCAAGCGCACCCCTCCACTTT. The rearrangement joins TRBV7-8 to TRBJ1-6; TRBD1 aligns across 7 bases. This CDR3 contains 15 residues. Germline values: CDR1 SGHVS, CDR2 FQNEAQ. Losses at the gene ends were 5 bases for V and 11 bases for J; bases not matched to a gene: 12.

This CDR3 is CASSQEAVAGGSGGELFF. The CDR3, as DNA: TGCGCCAGCAGCCAAGAAGCAGTTGCGGGAGGATCCGGCGGGGAGCTGTTTTTT. The chain uses TRBV4-1 and TRBJ2-2; TRBD2 matches 8 bases. Germline-derived CDR1 and CDR2 are MGHRA and YSYEKL. The V and J ends lost 0 bases and 7 bases, in that order; junction bases with no gene match: 13. This CDR3 region has 18 residues.

The chain has TRBV28 and TRBJ1-4; D not certain. CDR3 length: 18 amino acids. Trimming removed 5 bases at V and 0 bases at J, with 19 bases between. From germline, CDR1 is MDHEN and CDR2 SYDVKM. The CDR3 nucleotides are TGTGCCAGCAGTCCGGCTGGAGGTTGGAGCGCAACTAATGAAAAACTGTTTTTT. This sequence encodes CASSPAGGWSATNEKLFF.

The chain carries TRBV9 and TRBJ1-6; the D gene is possibly TRBD1 (5 bases). The CDR3 has 13 amino acids. The V end was cut by 5 bases, the J end by 6 bases, with 9 bases between. CDR1 and CDR2 (germline): SGDLS, YYNGEE. The CDR3 sequence: CASSGAPNSPLHF. CDR3 bases: TGTGCCAGCAGTGGGGCCCCTAATTCACCCCTCCACTTT.

This clone was found once. The genes are TRBV7-9 and TRBJ2-3; possible D gene TRBD1, 5 bases. The germline CDR1 and CDR2 sequences are SEHNR and FQNEAQ (reference sequence). V was shortened by 4 bases and J by 6 bases, with 5 bases between the two germline ends. The CDR3 is made up of 11 amino acids. This CDR3 reads CASSWGDTQYF. Written as DNA, the CDR3 is TGTGCCAGCAGCTGGGGCGATACGCAGTATTTT. Complete variable domain (other parts from reference TRBV7-9 and TRBJ2-3): DTGVSQNPRHKITKRGQNVTFRCDPISEHNRLYWYRQTLGQGPEFLTYFQNEAQLEKSRLLSDRFSAERPKGSFSTLEIQRTEQGDSAMYLCASSWGDTQYFGPGTRLTVL.

The chain recombines TRBV6-1 with TRBJ2-1, with 9 nucleotides matching TRBD1. From germline, CDR1 is MNHNS and CDR2 SASEGT. The CDR3 spans 16 residues. Trimming at V came to 3 bases and at J to 9 bases, leaving 12 bases not matched to a gene. Here the CDR3 reads CASSDPSGQGFGEQFF. As DNA, the CDR3 is TGTGCCAGCAGTGACCCGTCGGGACAGGGCTTCGGTGAGCAGTTCTTC.

The V and J genes are TRBV28 and TRBJ2-7; D possibly corresponds to TRBD1 (6 bases). CDR3 length: 12 residues. Per germline, CDR1 MDHEN and CDR2 SYDVKM. The V end was cut by 8 bases, the J end by 7 bases, with 15 bases between. As DNA, the CDR3 is TGTGCCAGCCAAGGGGGAGCCGGTGAGCAGTACTTC. This gives the protein CASQGGAGEQYF.

Concerning this clone: One end of the junction is discordant with germline, which a read error may explain. This chain connects TRBV7-7 to TRBJ2-3; 7 bases are a match to TRBD1. The germline V gene encodes CDR1 SSHAT and CDR2 FNYEAQ (reference sequence). The CDR3 runs to 14 residues. The CDR3 coding sequence is TGTGCTAGCAGCTCAGGGGGTAGCACAGATACGCAGTATTTT. Translated: CASSSGGSTDTQYF.

This clone was seen a handful of times. V gene TRBV30 combines with J gene TRBJ1-6; the match to TRBD1 covers 8 bases. Germline CDR1 reads GTSNPN; CDR2 reads SVGIG (reference sequence). CDR3 size: 15 residues. Unmatched junction bases numbered 13, after V lost 4 bases and J lost 11 bases. The CDR3 coding sequence is TGTGCCTGGAAACCCGGGACAGGCCCTGCGGCACCCCTCCACTTT. It is translated as CAWKPGTGPAAPLHF.